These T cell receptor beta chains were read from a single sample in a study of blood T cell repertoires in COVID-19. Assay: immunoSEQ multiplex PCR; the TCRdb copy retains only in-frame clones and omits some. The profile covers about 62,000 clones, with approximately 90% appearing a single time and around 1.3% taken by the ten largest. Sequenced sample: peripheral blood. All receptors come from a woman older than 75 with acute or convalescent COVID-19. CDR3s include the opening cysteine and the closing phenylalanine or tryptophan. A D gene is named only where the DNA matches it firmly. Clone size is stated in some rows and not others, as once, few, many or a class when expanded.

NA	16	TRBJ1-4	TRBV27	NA	TGTGCCAGCAGTTTATCGAGGTACAGGGTTAATGAAAAACTGTTTTTT	CASSLSRYRVNEKLFF
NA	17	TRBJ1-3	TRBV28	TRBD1	TGTGCCAGCAGGGGACAGGGGCCACCAATCTCTGGAAACACCATATATTTT	CASRGQGPPISGNTIYF
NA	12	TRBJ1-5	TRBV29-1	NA	TGCAGCGTTGAAGTAGTCGGAGGGCCCCAGCATTTT	CSVEVVGGPQHF
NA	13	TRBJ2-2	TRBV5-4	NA	TGTGCCAGCAGGAGGGAAAGCGCCGGGGAGCTGTTTTTT	CASRRESAGELFF
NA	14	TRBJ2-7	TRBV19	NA	TGTGCCAGTAGTACTCTTGGGGCAGATTACGAGCAGTACTTC	CASSTLGADYEQYF
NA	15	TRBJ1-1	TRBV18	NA	TGTGCCAGCTCACCACCGGGGGCGGCGAACACTGAAGCTTTCTTT	CASSPPGAANTEAFF
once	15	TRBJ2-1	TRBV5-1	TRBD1	TGCGCCAGCAGCGACCGACAGGGTAACTACAATGAGCAGTTCTTC	CASSDRQGNYNEQFF
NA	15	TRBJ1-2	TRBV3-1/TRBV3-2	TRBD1	TGTGCCAGCAGCCAAGGAGGGGGCAGGGGCTATGGCTACACCTTC	CASSQGGGRGYGYTF
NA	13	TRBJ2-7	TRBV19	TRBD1	TGTGCCAGTGAGGACAGGGGACGGAGCGAGCAGTACTTC	CASEDRGRSEQYF
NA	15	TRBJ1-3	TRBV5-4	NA	TGTGCCAGCAGCGCCGGACTGAGCTCTGGAAACACCATATATTTT	CASSAGLSSGNTIYF
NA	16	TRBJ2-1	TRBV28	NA	TGTGCCAGCAGTGAGATAGACAGCTCATCCTACAATGAGCAGTTCTTC	CASSEIDSSSYNEQFF
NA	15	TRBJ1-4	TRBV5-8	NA	TGTGCCAGCAGTTCAACAGGGTGGAATAATGAAAAACTGTTTTTT	CASSSTGWNNEKLFF
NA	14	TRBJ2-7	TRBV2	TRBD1	TGTGCCAGCAAGTGGGACAGGAGCTCCTACGAGCAGTACTTC	CASKWDRSSYEQYF
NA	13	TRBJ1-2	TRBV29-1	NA	TGCAGCGCCGCAGGACAGCAAGTTTCTAGCTACACCTTC	CSAAGQQVSSYTF
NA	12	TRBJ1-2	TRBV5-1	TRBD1	TGCGCCAGCAGCCTAACAGGGGAGGAGTACACCTTC	CASSLTGEEYTF